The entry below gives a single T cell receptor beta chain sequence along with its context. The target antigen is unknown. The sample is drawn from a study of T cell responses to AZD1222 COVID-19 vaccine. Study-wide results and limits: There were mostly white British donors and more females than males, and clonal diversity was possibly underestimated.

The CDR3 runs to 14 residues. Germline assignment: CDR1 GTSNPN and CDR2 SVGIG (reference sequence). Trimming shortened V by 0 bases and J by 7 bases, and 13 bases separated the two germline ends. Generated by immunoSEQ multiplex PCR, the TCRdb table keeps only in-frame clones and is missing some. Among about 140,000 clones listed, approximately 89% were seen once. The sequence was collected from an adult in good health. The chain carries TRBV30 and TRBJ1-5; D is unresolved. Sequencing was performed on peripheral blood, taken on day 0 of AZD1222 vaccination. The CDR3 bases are TGTGCCTGGAGTGTACGAGGGAGCGCCCAGCCCCAGCATTTT. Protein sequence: CAWSVRGSAQPQHF.